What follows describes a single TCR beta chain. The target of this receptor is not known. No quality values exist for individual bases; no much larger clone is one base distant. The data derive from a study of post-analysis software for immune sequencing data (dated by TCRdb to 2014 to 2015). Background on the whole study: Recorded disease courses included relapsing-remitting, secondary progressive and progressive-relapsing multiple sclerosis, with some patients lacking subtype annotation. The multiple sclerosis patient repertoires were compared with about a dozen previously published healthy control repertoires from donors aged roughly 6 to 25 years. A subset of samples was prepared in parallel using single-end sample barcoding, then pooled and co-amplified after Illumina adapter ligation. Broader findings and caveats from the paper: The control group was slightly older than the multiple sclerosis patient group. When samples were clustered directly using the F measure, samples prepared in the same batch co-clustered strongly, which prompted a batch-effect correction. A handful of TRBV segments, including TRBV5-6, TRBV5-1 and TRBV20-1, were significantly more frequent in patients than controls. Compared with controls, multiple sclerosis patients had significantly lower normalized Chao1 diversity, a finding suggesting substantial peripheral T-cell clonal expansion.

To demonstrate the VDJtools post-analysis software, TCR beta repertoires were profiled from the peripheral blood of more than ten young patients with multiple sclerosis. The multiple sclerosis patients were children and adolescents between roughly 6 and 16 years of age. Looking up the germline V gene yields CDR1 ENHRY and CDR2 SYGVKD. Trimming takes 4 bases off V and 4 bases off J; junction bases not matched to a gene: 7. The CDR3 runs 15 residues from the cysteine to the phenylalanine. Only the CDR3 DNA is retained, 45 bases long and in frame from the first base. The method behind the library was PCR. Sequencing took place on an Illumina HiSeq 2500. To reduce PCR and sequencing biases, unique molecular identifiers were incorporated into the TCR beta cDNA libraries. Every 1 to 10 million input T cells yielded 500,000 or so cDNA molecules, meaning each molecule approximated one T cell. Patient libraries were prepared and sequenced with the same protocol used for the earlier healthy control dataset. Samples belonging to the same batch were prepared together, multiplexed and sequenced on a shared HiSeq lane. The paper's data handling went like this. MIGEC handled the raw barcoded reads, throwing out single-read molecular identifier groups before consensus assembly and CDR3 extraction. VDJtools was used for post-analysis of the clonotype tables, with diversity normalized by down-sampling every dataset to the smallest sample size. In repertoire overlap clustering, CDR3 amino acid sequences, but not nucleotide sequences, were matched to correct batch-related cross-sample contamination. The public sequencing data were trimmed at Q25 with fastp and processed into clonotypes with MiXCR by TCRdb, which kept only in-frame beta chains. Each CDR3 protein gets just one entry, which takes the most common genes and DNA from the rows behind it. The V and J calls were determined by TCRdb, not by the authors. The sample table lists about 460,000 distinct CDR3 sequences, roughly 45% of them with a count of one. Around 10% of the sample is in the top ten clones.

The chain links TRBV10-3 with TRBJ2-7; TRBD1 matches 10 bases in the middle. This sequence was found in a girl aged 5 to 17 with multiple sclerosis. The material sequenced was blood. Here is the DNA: TGTGCCATCAGTGGGGGACAGGGGTCTAGGTACGAGCAGTACTTC. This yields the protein CAISGGQGSRYEQYF.